A selection of T cell receptor beta chains follows, all from one sample in a study of cytomegalovirus exposure and HLA in healthy donors. Sequenced by immunoSEQ multiplex PCR; TCRdb stores in-frame clones only, minus some. The sample includes about 93,000 clones, approximately 68% of them seen just once. The sample was PBMCs. The receptors shown here come from a boy aged 5-17 years in good health and CMV-seropositive. The CDR3 runs from the conserved cysteine through the conserved F or W. The order of the fields is clone size, V gene, D gene, J gene, CDR3 protein, CDR3 DNA. The D gene is left open where the match is weak. Clone size is given for some rows only: seen once, a few or many times, or a class if the clone is expanded.

.	TRBV2	.	TRBJ1-3	CASSTVKGNTIYF	TGTGCCAGCAGTACAGTAAAGGGAAACACCATATATTTT
.	TRBV27	.	TRBJ1-5	CASSFGHGNQPQNF	.
.	TRBV7-9	.	TRBJ1-4	CASTSRNEKLFF	TGTGCCAGCACCTCCCGTAATGAAAAACTGTTTTTT
few	TRBV7-3	.	TRBJ2-3	CASSLEALSTDTQYF	TGTGCCAGCAGCTTAGAGGCTTTGAGCACAGATACGCAGTATTTT
.	TRBV5-1	.	TRBJ2-7	CASSFDSLSSYEQYF	TGCGCCAGCAGCTTCGACAGCCTGAGCTCCTACGAGCAGTACTTC
.	TRBV2	TRBD1	TRBJ2-7	CASSEWGQGGFEQYF	TGTGCCAGCAGTGAATGGGGACAGGGGGGTTTTGAGCAGTACTTC
.	TRBV18	.	TRBJ2-1	CASSPGQVSYNEQFF	TGTGCCAGCTCACCGGGGCAGGTCTCCTACAATGAGCAGTTCTTC
.	TRBV10-2	TRBD1	TRBJ1-5	CASSDPDRGSQPQHF	TGCGCCAGCAGTGACCCGGACAGGGGCAGTCAGCCCCAGCATTTT
medium-sized	TRBV6-1	.	TRBJ1-1	CASSDVQGSTEAFF	TGTGCCAGCAGTGACGTACAGGGAAGCACTGAAGCTTTCTTT
.	TRBV6-1	TRBD1	TRBJ1-1	CASKTRQGRDTEAFF	TGTGCCAGCAAGACACGACAGGGGAGGGACACTGAAGCTTTCTTT
.	TRBV18	.	TRBJ1-3	CASSPRQSSGNTIYF	TGTGCCAGCTCACCCAGACAGAGCTCTGGAAACACCATATATTTT
few	TRBV4-1	.	TRBJ2-7	CASSQDLGALEQYF	TGCGCCAGCAGCCAAGATTTAGGAGCTCTTGAGCAGTACTTC
few	TRBV28	.	TRBJ1-1	CASSTTPEAFF	TGTGCCAGCAGCACTACTCCTGAAGCTTTCTTT
.	TRBV29-1	.	TRBJ1-2	CSVEQGGGGRAGYPF	TGCAGCGTTGAACAGGGCGGGGGCGGCCGGGCGGGCTACCCCTTC
.	TRBV30	TRBD1	TRBJ1-1	CAWGTGGENTEAFF	TGTGCCTGGGGTACAGGGGGCGAAAACACTGAAGCTTTCTTT
.	TRBV7-6	.	TRBJ2-1	CASSLLGYEQFF	TGTGCCAGCAGCTTGCTAGGCTATGAGCAGTTCTTC
.	TRBV27	.	TRBJ1-5	CASSSGTGIGPQHF	TGTGCCAGCAGTTCGGGAACAGGGATTGGGCCCCAGCATTTT
few	TRBV5-1	TRBD1	TRBJ1-1	CASSTTGDTEAFF	TGCGCCAGCAGCACCACAGGGGACACTGAAGCTTTCTTT
.	TRBV19	TRBD1	TRBJ1-1	CASSIRQGATEAFF	TGTGCCAGTAGTATAAGACAGGGAGCCACTGAAGCTTTCTTT
few	TRBV6-4	TRBD2	TRBJ2-1	CASSFSGSSYNEQFF	TGTGCCAGCAGTTTCAGCGGGAGCTCCTACAATGAGCAGTTCTTC
.	TRBV27	.	TRBJ2-7	CASSFTLTVAPGEQYF	TGTGCCAGCAGTTTCACTCTGACGGTAGCTCCTGGCGAGCAGTACTTC
.	TRBV6-1	.	TRBJ2-3	CASSDFAGATDTQYF	TGTGCCAGCAGTGATTTTGCGGGGGCGACGGATACGCAGTATTTT
.	TRBV4-1	TRBD1	TRBJ1-1	CASSLRDSRSEAFF	TGCGCCAGCAGCCTAAGGGACAGTCGATCTGAAGCTTTCTTT
few	TRBV4-3	TRBD1	TRBJ1-5	CASSQGRQGTQPQHF	TGCGCCAGCAGCCAAGGCCGACAGGGGACCCAGCCCCAGCATTTT
.	TRBV18	TRBD1	TRBJ2-2	CASSLGQSSGELFF	TGTGCCAGCTCACTGGGACAGAGTTCCGGGGAGCTGTTTTTT
.	TRBV6-5	.	TRBJ1-1	CASSRVFGGTFF	TGTGCCAGCAGCCGGGTTTTCGGAGGTACTTTCTTT
.	TRBV6-1	.	TRBJ2-7	CASSGTEIGAYEQYF	TGTGCCAGCAGTGGCACGGAGATTGGGGCTTACGAGCAGTACTTC